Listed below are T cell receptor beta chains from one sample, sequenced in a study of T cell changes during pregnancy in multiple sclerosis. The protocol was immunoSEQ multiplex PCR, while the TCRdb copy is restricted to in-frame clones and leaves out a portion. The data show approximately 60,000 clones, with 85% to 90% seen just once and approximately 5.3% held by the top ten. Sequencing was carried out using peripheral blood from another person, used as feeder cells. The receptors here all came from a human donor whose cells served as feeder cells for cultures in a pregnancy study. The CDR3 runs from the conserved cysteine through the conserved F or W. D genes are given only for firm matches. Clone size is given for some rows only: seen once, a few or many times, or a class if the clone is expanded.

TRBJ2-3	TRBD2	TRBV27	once	CASSLGVAGGGTDTQYF	TGTGCCAGCAGTTTAGGGGTAGCGGGGGGGGGCACAGATACGCAGTATTTT
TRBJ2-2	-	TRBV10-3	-	CAISEQAAGELFF	TGTGCCATCAGTGAGCAGGCGGCCGGGGAGCTGTTTTTT
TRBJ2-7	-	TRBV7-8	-	CASSFWGPTYEQYF	TGTGCCAGCAGCTTCTGGGGCCCCACCTACGAGCAGTACTTC
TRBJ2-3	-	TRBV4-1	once	CASSQETIGNTQYF	TGCGCCAGCAGCCAAGAGACGATAGGGAATACGCAGTATTTT
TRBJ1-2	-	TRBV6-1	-	CASSEGGHDGYTF	TGTGCCAGCAGTGAAGGGGGACACGATGGCTACACCTTC
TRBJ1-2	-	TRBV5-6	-	CASSTAGTGGYTF	TGTGCCAGCAGCACCGCCGGGACTGGTGGCTACACCTTC
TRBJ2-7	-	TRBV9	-	CASSVELGGTYEQYF	TGTGCCAGCAGCGTAGAATTAGGCGGGACCTACGAGCAGTACTTC
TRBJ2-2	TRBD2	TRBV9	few	CASSSGLAGGYGELFF	TGTGCCAGCAGCTCGGGACTAGCGGGAGGGTACGGGGAGCTGTTTTTT
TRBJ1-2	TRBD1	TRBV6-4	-	CASSAKGQDYEGYTF	TGTGCCAGCAGTGCCAAGGGACAGGACTATGAAGGCTACACCTTC
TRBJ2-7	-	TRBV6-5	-	CASTLTGTDREQYF	TGTGCCAGCACTCTAACAGGAACCGACCGCGAGCAGTACTTC
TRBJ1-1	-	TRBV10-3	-	CAISESNAGTEAFF	TGTGCCATCAGTGAGTCGAATGCGGGCACTGAAGCTTTCTTT
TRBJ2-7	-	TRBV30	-	CAWSVRGRRSSYEQYF	TGTGCCTGGAGTGTCAGGGGACGGCGGAGCTCCTACGAGCAGTACTTC
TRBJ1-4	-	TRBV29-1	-	CSVSGTSNEKLFF	TGCAGCGTCTCCGGGACTAGTAATGAAAAACTGTTTTTT
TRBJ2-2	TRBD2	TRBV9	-	CASSVVGTSSNTGELFF	TGTGCCAGCAGCGTAGTCGGGACTAGCTCTAACACCGGGGAGCTGTTTTTT
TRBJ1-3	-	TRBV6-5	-	CASLDTNSGNTIYF	TGTGCCAGCCTCGACACCAACTCTGGAAACACCATATATTTT
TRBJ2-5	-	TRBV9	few	CASSASVGETQYF	TGTGCCAGCAGCGCTTCGGTGGGAGAGACCCAGTACTTC
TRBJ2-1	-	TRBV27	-	CASSFGTEQFF	TGTGCCAGCAGTTTCGGGACAGAGCAGTTCTTC
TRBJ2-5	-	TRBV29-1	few	CSVDQRETQYF	TGCAGCGTTGACCAACGGGAGACCCAGTACTTC
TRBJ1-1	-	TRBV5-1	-	CASSPLRVSEAFF	TGCGCCAGCAGCCCCCTAAGAGTCTCTGAAGCTTTCTTT
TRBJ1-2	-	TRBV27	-	CASSSSVGAPTGYGYTF	TGTGCCAGCAGTTCGTCAGTGGGGGCACCAACAGGCTATGGCTACACCTTC
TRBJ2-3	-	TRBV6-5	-	CASSYSAGRVSDTQYF	TGTGCCAGCAGTTACTCGGCAGGTCGTGTTTCAGATACGCAGTATTTT
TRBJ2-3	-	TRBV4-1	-	CASSQTGLPTDTQYF	TGCGCCAGCAGCCAGACGGGACTCCCAACAGATACGCAGTATTTT
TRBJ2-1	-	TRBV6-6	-	CASSPGNRGLLNEQFF	TGTGCCAGCAGCCCGGGGAACAGGGGACTTCTCAATGAGCAGTTCTTC
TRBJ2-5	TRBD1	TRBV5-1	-	CASSLGPRGQKETQYF	TGCGCCAGCAGCTTGGGACCCAGGGGGCAGAAGGAGACCCAGTACTTC
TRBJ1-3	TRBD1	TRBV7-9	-	CASSRIDRGSGNTIYF	TGTGCCAGCAGCCGGATAGACAGGGGGTCTGGAAACACCATATATTTT
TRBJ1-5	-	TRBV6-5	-	CASSYQGDHNQPQHF	TGTGCCAGCAGTTACCAAGGGGACCACAATCAGCCCCAGCATTTT
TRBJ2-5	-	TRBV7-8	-	CASSLEEGATQYF	TGTGCCAGCAGCTTAGAAGAGGGCGCGACCCAGTACTTC
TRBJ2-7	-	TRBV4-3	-	CASSQVVTTGLSVYEQYF	TGCGCCAGCAGCCAAGTTGTTACTACAGGGCTCTCGGTCTACGAGCAGTACTTC
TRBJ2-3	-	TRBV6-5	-	CASSYAGESTDTQYF	TGTGCCAGCAGTTACGCCGGAGAAAGCACAGATACGCAGTATTTT
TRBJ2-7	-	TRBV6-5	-	CASSGTGMNPHEQYF	TGTGCCAGCAGTGGTACGGGAATGAACCCCCACGAGCAGTACTTC
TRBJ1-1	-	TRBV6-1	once	CASSEILNTEAFF	TGTGCCAGCAGTGAAATCCTGAACACTGAAGCTTTCTTT
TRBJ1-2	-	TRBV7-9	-	CASSLGGTPAGYTF	TGTGCCAGCAGCTTAGGGGGGACACCCGCCGGCTACACCTTC
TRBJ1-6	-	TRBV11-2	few	CASSFSGHDNSPLHF	TGTGCCAGCAGCTTTTCAGGACACGACAATTCACCCCTCCACTTT
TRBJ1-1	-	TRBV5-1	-	CASSLRELYTEAFF	TGCGCCAGCAGCCTCAGGGAGCTATACACTGAAGCTTTCTTT
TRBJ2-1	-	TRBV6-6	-	CASSYGVQNYNEQFF	TGTGCCAGCAGTTACGGGGTGCAGAACTACAATGAGCAGTTCTTC
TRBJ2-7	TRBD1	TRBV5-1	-	CASSLRRTGRYEQYF	TGCGCCAGCAGCTTGCGGAGGACAGGTCGGTACGAGCAGTACTTC
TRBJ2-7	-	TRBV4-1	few	CASSHSGGYEQYF	TGCGCCAGCAGTCATTCCGGTGGATACGAGCAGTACTTC
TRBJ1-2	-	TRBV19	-	CASSIDLKGVYGYTF	TGTGCCAGTAGTATAGATCTGAAGGGGGTATATGGCTACACCTTC
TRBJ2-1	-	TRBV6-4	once	CASRANPFDEQFF	TGTGCCAGCAGGGCTAATCCATTTGATGAGCAGTTCTTC
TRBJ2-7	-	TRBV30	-	CAWRRDILYEQYF	TGTGCCTGGAGGCGGGACATTCTCTACGAGCAGTACTTC
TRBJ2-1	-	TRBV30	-	CAWSWRGTILYNEQFF	TGTGCCTGGAGTTGGCGCGGAACTATACTTTACAATGAGCAGTTCTTC
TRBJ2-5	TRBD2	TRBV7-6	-	CASSLAGSGVETQYF	TGTGCCAGCAGCTTAGCAGGGAGCGGGGTGGAGACCCAGTACTTC
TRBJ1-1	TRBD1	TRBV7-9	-	CASSTQGARPTEAFF	TGTGCCAGCAGCACTCAGGGGGCGCGACCAACTGAAGCTTTCTTT
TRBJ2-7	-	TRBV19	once	CASSGGRQDSSYEQYF	TGTGCCAGTAGTGGAGGGAGACAGGATAGCTCCTACGAGCAGTACTTC
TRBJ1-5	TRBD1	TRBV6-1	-	CASSAYRGQGNQPQHF	TGTGCCAGCAGTGCCTACAGGGGGCAGGGCAATCAGCCCCAGCATTTT
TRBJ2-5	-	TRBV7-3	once	CASSPGQQETQYF	TGTGCCAGCAGCCCAGGACAGCAAGAGACCCAGTACTTC
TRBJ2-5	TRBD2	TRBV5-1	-	CASSLAQGLAQETQYF	TGCGCCAGCAGCTTGGCCCAAGGACTAGCCCAAGAGACCCAGTACTTC
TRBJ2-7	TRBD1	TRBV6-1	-	CASSRDRSTYEQYF	TGTGCCAGCAGTCGGGACAGGAGCACCTACGAGCAGTACTTC
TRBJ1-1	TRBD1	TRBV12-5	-	CASGVSWGQGNTEAFF	TGTGCTAGTGGAGTATCGTGGGGACAGGGGAACACTGAAGCTTTCTTT
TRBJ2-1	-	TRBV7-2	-	CASSLVGADNEQFF	TGTGCCAGCAGCTTAGTTGGGGCAGACAATGAGCAGTTCTTC
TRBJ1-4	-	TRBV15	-	CATSRDVATTYEKLFF	TGTGCCACCAGCAGAGATGTGGCGACGACCTATGAAAAACTGTTTTTT